The 2 T cell receptor beta chains given below trace back to one sample, sequenced in a study of neurological immune-mediated disorders. A single record per CDR3 protein comes from TCRdb applying MiXCR to the 5' RACE reads. There are roughly 18,000 distinct CDR3 sequences in the sample; 27% occur only once, and roughly a third lies in the top ten. Sequenced sample: PBMCs. Receptor source: a man aged 45-65 years with HTLV-1-associated myelopathy (HAM/TSP).

This chain uses TRBV20-1 with TRBJ1-1; D remains ambiguous. The germline gives CDR1 DFQATT, CDR2 SNEGSKA (reference sequence). V was pared by 3 bases and J by 6 bases, with 8 bases between. This CDR3 is built from 11 residues. The CDR3 spells CSASSNSEAFF. The CDR3 DNA reads as TGCAGTGCTAGTTCCAACTCTGAAGCTTTCTTT.

This clonotype came up a few times. The V gene is TRBV20-1, the J gene TRBJ2-1, with 9 bases fitting TRBD1. Germline CDR1 is DFQATT and CDR2 is SNEGSKA (reference sequence). V dropped 4 bases and J dropped 6; count of bases not matched to a gene: 1. The CDR3 is 12 residues long. The CDR3: CSAKDRGNEQFF. The CDR3 DNA sequence: TGCAGTGCTAAGGACAGGGGCAATGAGCAGTTCTTC.